This T cell receptor beta chain was captured by sequencing in a study of metastatic and nonmetastatic thyroid tumors. Study context: Across peripheral blood and tumor or nodule tissue samples taken from malignant and benign thyroid patients, the repertoires were compared with one another. General observations from the study: Significantly greater TCR beta diversity was reportedly found in malignant thyroid tumors than in benign nodules (in blood and tumor).

V dropped 6 bases and J dropped 6; count of bases not matched to a gene: 9. The germline CDR1 and CDR2 sequences are DFQATT and SNEGSKA (reference sequence). CDR3 length: 13 residues. In the source study's methods: Researchers built a distant-metastasis classifier for papillary thyroid cancer that drew on CDR3 differences across clinicopathological groups. Via MiXCR, TCRdb re-called the PCR reads. In this record, the V and J calls reflect TCRdb's handling and not the investigators' own analysis. The sample lists approximately 38,000 clones, roughly 27% occurring once. Every patient was untreated before thyroid surgery. Many counts were recorded for this clone. Its antigen is unidentified.

This TCR was sampled from a female donor with papillary thyroid cancer or a benign thyroid nodule (not recorded which). Some clones in this sample may be carry-over from other donors' samples. This rearrangement joins TRBV20-1 to TRBJ2-7, with 9 bases fitting TRBD1. The source material was blood. CDR3 in DNA: TGCAGTGCCCCGGGACAGGGCCTTACCGAGCAGTACTTC. Translation gives CSAPGQGLTEQYF.